These T cell receptor beta chains were read from a single sample in a study of blood T cells in healthy people across ages. TCRdb re-called the 5' RACE reads through MiXCR, storing one row per CDR3 protein. The data hold roughly 500,000 distinct CDR3 sequences, with 27% observed a single time. Sequencing input: blood. The receptors shown here come from a woman in her 70s in good health. Both conserved end residues are trimmed from each CDR3.

j_gene | v_gene | CDR3aa
TRBJ2-2 | TRBV7-9 | ASSYAGTSGGVTGELF
TRBJ1-4 | TRBV6-5 | ASSYRTRGLNEKLF
TRBJ2-7 | TRBV24-1 | ATSDPTGDYEQY
TRBJ1-2 | TRBV11-3 | ASSLGGQTYGYT
TRBJ1-5 | TRBV19 | ASSRRQGASSNQPQH
TRBJ1-5 | TRBV7-9 | ASSLDGSYQPQH
TRBJ2-7 | TRBV20-1 | SARDLNAPGSYEQY
TRBJ2-2 | TRBV18 | ASSTGVGELF
TRBJ2-5 | TRBV6-9 | ASSYVFGGRRFEETQY
NA | TRBV2 | ASSGQADYEQY
TRBJ1-4 | TRBV12-3/TRBV12-4 | ATRDRRSTNEKLF
TRBJ2-2 | TRBV6-6 | ASSSQGGLVFGELF
TRBJ2-1 | TRBV9 | ASSAWDSYNEQF
TRBJ2-5 | TRBV6-1 | ASSWDSTGETQY
TRBJ2-7 | TRBV6-2/TRBV6-3 | ASSKGGSTYEQY
TRBJ2-5 | TRBV12-3/TRBV12-4 | ASSRGTAGHETQY
TRBJ2-7 | TRBV4-3 | ASSHGRGAYEQY
NA | TRBV2 | ASTQGQDPTYEQY
TRBJ2-5 | TRBV7-2 | ASSFGHPSVETQY
TRBJ2-7 | TRBV7-2 | ASSLAGQGEQY
TRBJ1-3 | TRBV7-8 | ASSLGGQNSGNTIY
TRBJ1-1 | TRBV9 | ASSPHPRDRQSEAF
TRBJ2-5 | TRBV6-5 | ASSYLGRGQETQY
TRBJ2-3 | TRBV7-9 | ASSLRSGGDTQY
TRBJ2-5 | TRBV20-1 | SANHPSRGYMETQY
TRBJ1-2 | TRBV7-2 | ASSLAASTLTGGYT
TRBJ1-1 | TRBV29-1 | SVEPSRVWGTEAF
TRBJ2-3 | TRBV20-1 | SALLAGAPTDTQY
TRBJ2-1 | TRBV30 | AWSRTYNEQF
TRBJ2-1 | TRBV29-1 | SGDLSNEQF
TRBJ1-5 | TRBV6-5 | ASGERSNQPQH
TRBJ1-2 | TRBV6-6 | ASSYLESKSYT
TRBJ1-1 | TRBV29-1 | SVTGSGNTEAF
TRBJ2-7 | TRBV12-3/TRBV12-4 | ASSLALFGNEQY
TRBJ1-1 | TRBV29-1 | SVRQGAIGTEAF
TRBJ2-5 | TRBV6-6 | ASSYSRVAETQY
TRBJ2-6 | TRBV5-1 | ASSPGQVSSGANVLT
TRBJ2-5 | TRBV5-1 | ASGPSGQGKETQY
TRBJ2-5 | TRBV12-3/TRBV12-4 | ASSLTVRDPGETQY
TRBJ2-1 | TRBV4-3 | ASSPSRTGKNEQF
NA | TRBV6-5 | ASRRQVRDPYEQY
TRBJ2-1 | TRBV6-6 | TSSPGQGTYNEQF
TRBJ1-6 | TRBV20-1 | SASGPALNSPLH
TRBJ1-1 | TRBV20-1 | SVDKNTEAF
TRBJ1-5 | TRBV7-2 | ASSWLSSGGGSNQPQH
TRBJ2-3 | TRBV7-6 | ASSLSPPARGPRDTQY
TRBJ2-4 | TRBV5-6 | ASARGTQLAKNIQY
TRBJ2-2 | TRBV2 | ASHQTGTNTGQLF
TRBJ2-5 | TRBV3-1 | ASSQGVAGGQETQY
TRBJ2-1 | TRBV5-6 | ASSLDLDPYNEQF
NA | TRBV4-3 | ASSLQGQGGNEQF
TRBJ2-7 | TRBV4-1 | ASSQVSRGGPYEQS
NA | TRBV20-1 | SARPLTGNYEQY
TRBJ2-6 | TRBV15 | ATSKTSGGAYGSGANVLT
TRBJ2-2 | TRBV12-3/TRBV12-4 | ASRRNIGELF